The 8 T cell receptor beta chains given below trace back to one sample, sequenced in a study of Ad26.COV2.S vaccination and SARS-CoV-2 variants. The sample's treatment: some 20 received Ad26.COV2.S at low or high dose, single or two shots; about 5 received placebo; per-sample allocation not given. Material that was analyzed had been drawn on day 63 after the first vaccine or placebo injection. Clones were sequenced by immunoSEQ multiplex PCR, and TCRdb holds only the in-frame ones, with some missing. The sample gives 350,000 to 450,000 clones, about 90% of which show up once; over 1.5% is in the top ten. The sample consisted of peripheral blood, taken in a trial of Ad26.COV2.S vaccine versus placebo. These receptors were taken from a person between 18 and 65 years old who received the Ad26.COV2.S COVID-19 vaccine or a placebo.

CDR3 coding DNA: TGTGCCAGCGGCAGAGAGATGAACACTGAAGCTTTCTTT. Protein sequence: CASGREMNTEAFF. This chain connects TRBV27 to TRBJ1-1; D not certain. The germline V gene encodes CDR1 MNHEY and CDR2 SMNVEV (reference sequence). This CDR3 contains 13 residues. V lost 8 bases to trimming and J lost 0 bases, with 10 bases between them.

The chain links TRBV19 to TRBJ1-5, with 7 bases lining up with TRBD1. J lost 2 bases, V lost 5 bases, and 6 bases had no gene match. The V gene's germline CDR1 is LNHDA and CDR2 SQIVND (reference sequence). CDR3 length: 15 residues. The CDR3 here is CASSSQGWGNQPQHF. CDR3 bases: TGTGCCAGTAGTTCACAGGGGTGGGGCAATCAGCCCCAGCATTTT.

This rearrangement joins TRBV7-2 to TRBJ2-5; D unresolved. Trimming stripped 3 bases from V and 4 bases from J, with 12 bases between. The CDR3 is 14 residues long. The germline gives CDR1 SGHTA, CDR2 FQGNSA. The CDR3 DNA is TGTGCCAGCAGCTTGTTGGGGTTTGGAGAGACCCAGTACTTC. Its protein is CASSLLGFGETQYF. The whole variable domain, filled in from reference TRBV7-2 and TRBJ2-5, reads GAGVSQSPSNKVTEKGKDVELRCDPISGHTALYWYRQSLGQGLEFLIYFQGNSAPDKSGLPSDRFSAERTGGSVSTLTIQRTQQEDSAVYLCASSLLGFGETQYFGPGTRLLVL.

This chain connects TRBV3-1 (or the pseudogene TRBV3-2) to TRBJ2-6; D remains ambiguous. The CDR3 has 16 residues. Germline CDR1 LGHDT, CDR2 YNNKEL (reference sequence). The V end lost 4 bases, the J end lost 4 bases, and 14 bases lay between the germline ends. The DNA for the CDR3 is TGTGCCAGCAGCCGCCATAGCTCGGCAGGGGCCAACGTCCTGACTTTC. Translating gives CASSRHSSAGANVLTF.

The chain carries TRBV25-1 and TRBJ2-5; 7 positions match TRBD1. J gave up 4 bases and V 4 bases, and 3 bases lay outside the gene matches. The germline V gene has CDR1 MGHDK and CDR2 SYGVNS. The CDR3 extends over 13 amino acids. In nucleotides, the CDR3 is TGTGCCAGCAGTGGAGGGGGCACAGAGACCCAGTACTTC. Residues: CASSGGGTETQYF.

The chain uses TRBV11-2 and TRBJ2-1, with TRBD2 matching over 9 bases. Trimming cost V 5 bases and J 3 bases; bases outside gene matches: 8. CDR3 size: 16 residues. Germline CDR1 SGHAT, CDR2 FQNNGV. The CDR3 DNA reads as TGTGCCAGCAGCCGACTTAGCGGGGGTGGCTACAATGAGCAGTTCTTC. This sequence encodes CASSRLSGGGYNEQFF.

The chain uses TRBV3-1 (or the pseudogene TRBV3-2) and TRBJ1-6; D is uncertain. The CDR3 totals 14 residues. V was shortened by 0 bases and J by 7 bases, with 7 bases between the two germline ends. Per germline, CDR1 LGHDT and CDR2 YNNKEL (reference sequence). CDR3 in amino acids: CASSQEYKNSPLHF. The DNA for the CDR3 is TGTGCCAGCAGCCAAGAATACAAAAATTCACCCCTCCACTTT.

The gene calls are TRBV7-2 and TRBJ1-5, with unresolved D. CDR1 SGHTA and CDR2 FQGNSA come from the germline V gene. Trimming took off 5 bases at V and 9 bases at J, with 11 bases between the two ends. The CDR3 is 12 amino acids. DNA of the CDR3: TGTGCCAGCAGCCCGTGGGGTTTGCCCCAGCATTTT. This gives the protein CASSPWGLPQHF.